Sequencing of this T cell receptor beta chain was carried out in a study of control samples from healthy donors and cancer patients. Concerning this clone: One end of the junction fails to match germline, which may point to a read error.

CDR1 and CDR2 (germline): SGHTA, FQGTGA. The CDR3 contains 14 residues. Profiled with immunoSEQ multiplex PCR; TCRdb holds only in-frame clones, not every one. This repertoire shows roughly 100,000 clones, 80% to 90% found once; its top ten account for approximately 13%. This sequence joins TRBV7-3 and TRBJ2-5; 8 bases line up with TRBD2. The origin of this receptor is a woman aged 50 to 65 in good health. The specimen sequenced was blood. The CDR3 nucleotides read TGTGCCAGCAGTTTAAGCGGGGGCCAAGAGACCCAGTACTTC. Amino acids: CASSLSGGQETQYF.